Many counts were recorded for the clone carrying this T cell receptor beta chain. V was shortened by 5 bases and J by 0 bases, with 13 bases between the two germline ends. This CDR3 is built from 15 residues. This specimen belongs to a study of T-cell reconstitution after alpha-beta-depleted transplantation in children. Unique molecular identifiers were incorporated when the TCRbeta library was constructed. TCRdb analysed the PCR reads with MiXCR anew, one entry per CDR3 protein. Here the sample spans 150,000 to 250,000 distinct CDR3 sequences, 14% to 15% being singletons. The sample here was PBMCs from the stem cell graft donor, taken from the stem cell graft. The chain joins TRBV12-3 or TRBV12-4 to TRBJ1-2; D gene ambiguous. This clonotype was sampled from a human donor who donated a stem cell graft to a child with acute lymphoblastic leukemia. The CDR3 region has the DNA TGTGCCAGCAGTGCAAGAAATTTGCCTAACTATGGCTACACCTTC. Protein: CASSARNLPNYGYTF.